Below are 16 T cell receptor beta chains sequenced from a single sample in a study of T cell responses to AZD1222 COVID-19 vaccine. TCRdb's table, derived via immunoSEQ multiplex PCR, lists solely in-frame clones and lacks some. This table has about 84,000 clones, approximately 90% appearing once. Sequenced material: peripheral blood, taken on day 0 of AZD1222 vaccination. These receptors were taken from an adult in good health.

CDR3 DNA sequence: TGTGCCAGCAGCTTAAAGGACACTGAAGCTTTCTTT. It yields the protein CASSLKDTEAFF. V gene TRBV7-9 combines with J gene TRBJ1-1, with unresolved D. V dropped 2 bases and J dropped 3 bases, with 4 bases sitting between them. This CDR3 is 12 amino acids long. Germline CDR1 is SEHNR and CDR2 is FQNEAQ (reference sequence).

The chain employs TRBV5-4 and TRBJ1-1; D remains unclear. Trimming shortened V by 3 bases and J by 0 bases, and 12 bases separated the two germline ends. CDR1 SGHNT and CDR2 YYREEE come from the germline V gene (reference sequence). The CDR3 sequence is 15 residues long. CDR3 sequence (DNA): TGTGCCAGCAGCTGGTCGTCAAACATGAACACTGAAGCTTTCTTT. Translating it yields CASSWSSNMNTEAFF.

V usage is TRBV7-3 and J usage is TRBJ1-1, with D unresolved. The CDR3 is 13 residues long. V was shortened by 1 base and J by 4 bases, with 7 bases between the two germline ends. Per the germline V gene, CDR1 is SGHTA and CDR2 is FQGTGA. The CDR3 spells CASSLSLVTEAFF. CDR3 nucleotides: TGTGCCAGCAGCTTAAGTCTCGTCACTGAAGCTTTCTTT.

The sample holds a few counts of this clone. Here the CDR3 DNA reads TGTGCCAGCAGCCTATCGGGACTGAACACTGAAGCTTTCTTT. It codes for CASSLSGLNTEAFF. V usage is TRBV14 and J usage is TRBJ1-1; tentative D call: TRBD1 (5 bases). The germline V and J ends were trimmed by 4 bases and 0 bases, with 9 bases remaining between them. This CDR3 comprises 14 residues. CDR1 and CDR2 from the germline V gene are SGHDN and FVKESK.

The rearrangement uses TRBV6-4 and TRBJ1-1; D gene uncertain. This CDR3 region has 13 residues. Deletions cut 4 bases from V and 6 bases from J, with 12 bases between. Germline loops: CDR1 MRHNA, CDR2 SNTAGT. CDR3 region: CASSGQLGSEAFF. In nucleotides, the CDR3 is TGTGCCAGCAGTGGCCAACTAGGGTCTGAAGCTTTCTTT.

The rearrangement uses TRBV19 and TRBJ2-3; D unresolved. The CDR3 spans 13 residues. Germline V gene data show CDR1 as LNHDA and CDR2 as SQIVND (reference sequence). Trimming removed 5 bases at V and 7 bases at J, with 13 bases between. The CDR3 here is CASSPVDLYTQYF. The CDR3 nucleotides are TGTGCCAGTAGTCCTGTTGACTTATATACGCAGTATTTT.

This clone was found once. This chain joins TRBV9 and TRBJ1-3; no clear D gene. Germline CDR1 and CDR2: SGDLS and YYNGEE. The CDR3 runs to 14 residues. V was clipped by 4 bases and J by 0 bases, with 8 bases between them. Written as DNA, the CDR3 is TGTGCCAGCAGCACGGGTAACTCTGGAAACACCATATATTTT. It is translated as CASSTGNSGNTIYF.

In this sample, this clone turned up once. The V call is TRBV25-1, the J call TRBJ2-1, with D unresolved. The CDR3 is made up of 12 amino acids. V was trimmed by 1 base and J by 8 bases, leaving 6 bases between them. In germline, CDR1 is MGHDK, CDR2 SYGVNS. CDR3 sequence: CASSEFEYEQFF. DNA of the CDR3: TGTGCCAGCAGTGAATTTGAGTATGAGCAGTTCTTC.

This clone was picked up one time. The chain recombines TRBV7-3 with TRBJ2-6, with a tentative D call TRBD1 (7 bases). The germline V and J ends were trimmed by 5 bases and 0 bases, with 17 bases remaining between them. The CDR3 is 18 amino acids. The germline V gene has CDR1 SGHTA and CDR2 FQGTGA. CDR3 bases: TGTGCCAGCAGCCCCGCGGGGACAGCATACTCTGGGGCCAACGTCCTGACTTTC. It specifies CASSPAGTAYSGANVLTF. The full variable domain, rest sourced from reference TRBV7-3 and TRBJ2-6, is GAGVSQTPSNKVTEKGKYVELRCDPISGHTALYWYRQSLGQGPEFLIYFQGTGAADDSGLPNDRFFAVRPEGSVSTLKIQRTERGDSAVYLCASSPAGTAYSGANVLTFGAGSRLTVL.

A single count supports this clone. This sequence joins TRBV6-5 and TRBJ1-2; unclear D gene. Trimming cost V 6 bases and J 1 base, with 9 bases left between them. The length of the CDR3 is 13 residues. The germline V gene encodes CDR1 MNHEY and CDR2 SVGAGI. The CDR3 region has the DNA TGTGCCAGCAGCTCAGAGTTTAACTATGGCTACACCTTC. Its translation is CASSSEFNYGYTF.

On this clone itself: Other DNA sequences from this sample encode an identical CDR3 as well. The chain carries TRBV29-1 and TRBJ1-4; tentative D call: TRBD1 (6 bases). CDR1 and CDR2 from the germline V gene are SQVTM and ANQGSEA. The CDR3 sequence is 13 residues long. The DNA for the CDR3 is TGCAGTGCCTCGGGGGCGACTAATGAAAAACTGTTTTTT. It encodes CSASGATNEKLFF.

This chain links TRBV4-1 with TRBJ1-3; D is unresolved. The germline V gene encodes CDR1 MGHRA and CDR2 YSYEKL. V lost 3 bases and J 2 bases, leaving 14 bases between the germline ends. The CDR3 spans 16 residues. In nucleotides, the CDR3 is TGCGCCAGCAGCCATCCGATAGCTAATGCTGGAAACACCATATATTTT. Encoded protein: CASSHPIANAGNTIYF.

The rearrangement joins TRBV29-1 to TRBJ2-7, with TRBD2 matching over 8 bases. V shed 4 bases, J shed 2 bases, and the junction held 4 bases outside the gene matches. The CDR3 has 13 amino acids. Per the germline V gene, CDR1 is SQVTM and CDR2 is ANQGSEA. The CDR3 bases are TGCAGCGTTGGAGGCGGGAGGACCTACGAGCAGTACTTC. It specifies CSVGGGRTYEQYF.

The chain combines TRBV29-1 with TRBJ1-1; D is unclear. V lost 4 bases and J 0 bases, leaving 9 bases between the germline ends. Germline CDR1 SQVTM, CDR2 ANQGSEA. The CDR3 contains 13 residues. CDR3 nucleotides: TGCAGCGTTGGTTATGTCTTGAACACTGAAGCTTTCTTT. This sequence encodes CSVGYVLNTEAFF. Full variable domain (remainder filled in from reference TRBV29-1 and TRBJ1-1): SAVISQKPSRDICQRGTSLTIQCQVDSQVTMMFWYRQQPGQSLTLIATANQGSEATYESGFVIDKFPISRPNLTFSTLTVSNMSPEDSSIYLCSVGYVLNTEAFFGQGTRLTVV.

This clone was observed once. The chain couples TRBV6-5 to TRBJ1-3, with D maybe TRBD1 (5 bases). Germline loops: CDR1 MNHEY, CDR2 SVGAGI. The CDR3 is made up of 15 amino acids. Here the CDR3 reads CASPREGSSGNTIYF. DNA for the CDR3: TGTGCAAGCCCCCGGGAGGGGTCCTCTGGAAACACCATATATTTT.

The chain has TRBV3-1 (or the pseudogene TRBV3-2) and TRBJ2-1, with TRBD2 identical over 12 bases. Trimming removed 4 bases from V and 8 bases from J; junction bases left unmatched: 9. Germline CDR1 reads LGHDT; CDR2 reads YNNKEL (reference sequence). This CDR3 is 16 amino acids long. This CDR3 reads CASSRLLAGGLDEQFF. The CDR3 region has the DNA TGTGCCAGCAGCCGCCTACTAGCGGGAGGATTGGATGAGCAGTTCTTC.